The 32 T cell receptor beta chains in this list originate from one sample, sequenced in a study of OX40 agonist ivuxolimab in advanced cancers. Generated by immunoSEQ multiplex PCR, the TCRdb table keeps only in-frame clones and is missing some. The sample holds approximately 70,000 clones, about nine tenths seen once. The sample in question was CD4+ or CD8+ T cells sorted from blood, obtained in a trial of the OX40 agonist ivuxolimab. All receptors come from an adult with an advanced solid tumor such as melanoma, head and neck, liver or kidney cancer.

The chain links TRBV5-1 to TRBJ2-1; 8 bases agree with TRBD1. The CDR3 totals 15 residues. Germline V lookup: CDR1 SGHRS, CDR2 YFSETQ. V lost 3 bases to trimming and J lost 7 bases; unmatched junction nucleotides: 9. Written as DNA, the CDR3 is TGCGCCAGCAGCTCTGGACAGGGAGCAGGGAATGAGCAGTTCTTC. Protein product: CASSSGQGAGNEQFF.

The chain has TRBV28 and TRBJ1-2; D is ambiguous. The CDR3 consists of 13 residues. Between the trimmed V and J ends, which lost 4 bases and 8 bases, there was a span of 14 bases. The germline gives CDR1 MDHEN, CDR2 SYDVKM. The CDR3 sequence: CASSWSEGRGYTF. Written as DNA, the CDR3 is TGTGCCAGCAGTTGGTCCGAAGGCCGGGGCTACACCTTC.

This clone has just one count. The chain combines TRBV19 with TRBJ2-3; 7 bases are a match to TRBD2. Germline CDR1 reads LNHDA; CDR2 reads SQIVND (reference sequence). With 3 bases clipped from V and 4 bases from J, the junction kept 4 bases outside the gene matches. The CDR3 totals 14 residues. The CDR3 region is CASSIAGASDTQYF. CDR3 nucleotides: TGTGCCAGTAGTATTGCGGGAGCCTCAGATACGCAGTATTTT.

The CDR3 loop is CASSLDPPAAREKLFF. CDR3 DNA: TGTGCCAGCAGCTTAGATCCCCCAGCAGCTCGTGAAAAACTGTTTTTT. The rearrangement uses TRBV11-2 and TRBJ1-4; D is undetermined. V shed 0 bases and J shed 7 bases, with 15 bases lying between them. Germline CDR1 and CDR2: SGHAT and FQNNGV. The CDR3 runs 16 residues.

The chain uses TRBV9 and TRBJ2-5; no clear D gene. CDR3 size: 12 residues. Germline CDR1 SGDLS, CDR2 YYNGEE. The ends were cut back, 0 bases at V and 5 bases at J, with 5 bases in the middle. CDR3 residues: CASSVAEETQYF. CDR3 bases: TGTGCCAGCAGCGTAGCGGAGGAGACCCAGTACTTC.

This clone was observed once. The rearrangement uses TRBV10-3 and TRBJ2-7, with 11 bases fitting TRBD1. CDR1 ENHRY and CDR2 SYGVKD come from the germline V gene. Trimming removed 0 bases from V and 5 bases from J; junction bases left unmatched: 0. This CDR3 has 14 amino acids. The CDR3 here is CAISESGQGDEQYF. The DNA of the CDR3 is TGTGCCATCAGTGAGTCGGGACAGGGGGACGAGCAGTACTTC.

The chain has TRBV29-1 and TRBJ1-4; D unresolved. Germline V gene lookup returns CDR1 SQVTM and CDR2 ANQGSEA. This CDR3 has 14 amino acids. With 1 base removed from V and 4 bases from J, the gap between germline ends came to 10 bases. CDR3 coding DNA: TGCAGCGTTGAAGTGGATCGCCATAATGAAAAACTGTTTTTT. It specifies CSVEVDRHNEKLFF.

V is TRBV5-6 and J is TRBJ2-1, with TRBD2 identical over 14 bases. The trim removed 6 bases at V and 9 bases at J, leaving 8 bases unmatched. The CDR3 covers 15 residues. Germline V gene sequence: CDR1 SGHDT, CDR2 YYEEEE. CDR3 DNA sequence: TGTGCCAGCATTCCAGGACTAGCGGGAGGAACTGAGCAGTTCTTC. Translating gives CASIPGLAGGTEQFF.

The chain links TRBV5-4 to TRBJ2-1, with D perhaps matching TRBD2 (6 bases). CDR1 is SGHNT and CDR2 is YYREEE in the germline V gene (reference sequence). The V end was cut by 4 bases, the J end by 5 bases, with 19 bases between. The CDR3 is 16 amino acids. The CDR3 DNA sequence: TGTGCCAGCAGCCCGGCGATGGGGCTAGCGAACAATGAGCAGTTCTTC. This gives the protein CASSPAMGLANNEQFF.

The rearrangement joins TRBV6-1 to TRBJ2-3; maybe TRBD1 (6 bases). V was trimmed by 10 bases and J by 6 bases, leaving 11 bases between them. Looked up from germline, CDR1 is MNHNS and CDR2 is SASEGT. This CDR3 comprises 11 residues. The CDR3 nucleotides read TGTGCCACAGGGGCTAGGGATACGCAGTATTTT. Translated, it gives CATGARDTQYF.

The chain uses TRBV2 and TRBJ2-7; D is undetermined. The CDR3 has 12 amino acids. Per the germline V gene, CDR1 is SNHLY and CDR2 is FYNNEI. V was shortened by 7 bases and J by 2 bases, with 9 bases between the two germline ends. CDR3 residues: CASMAATYEQYF. Here the CDR3 DNA reads TGTGCCAGCATGGCTGCGACCTACGAGCAGTACTTC. The full variable domain, completed using reference TRBV2 and TRBJ2-7, is EPEVTQTPSHQVTQMGQEVILRCVPISNHLYFYWYRQILGQKVEFLVSFYNNEISEKSEIFDDQFSVERPDGSNFTLKIRSTKLEDSAMYFCASMAATYEQYFGPGTRLTVT.

The rearrangement links TRBV5-1 to TRBJ2-1; 11 bases are a match to TRBD2. Germline CDR1 reads SGHRS; CDR2 reads YFSETQ. J gave up 7 bases and V 3 bases, and 6 bases lay outside the gene matches. This CDR3 comprises 15 residues. CDR3 sequence (DNA): TGCGCCAGCAGCTCGGGACTAGCGGTAGGGAATGAGCAGTTCTTC. Amino acids: CASSSGLAVGNEQFF.

The chain carries TRBV9 and TRBJ1-2; 7 bases map to TRBD1. Germline values: CDR1 SGDLS, CDR2 YYNGEE. Trimming took 0 bases from V and 8 from J; bases not matched to a gene: 7. The CDR3 covers 14 residues. CDR3 in amino acids: CASSVAGGTEGYTF. CDR3 DNA sequence: TGTGCCAGCAGCGTAGCAGGGGGGACAGAGGGCTACACCTTC.

This clone is a singleton in its sample. J is TRBJ1-5 and V is TRBV4-1, with D perhaps TRBD1 (6 bases). CDR3 length equals 13 residues. CDR1 and CDR2 from the germline V gene are MGHRA and YSYEKL. The ends were cut back, 2 bases at V and 5 bases at J, with 7 bases in the middle. The CDR3 DNA reads as TGCGCCAGCAGCCAAAGGGGGGATCAGCCCCAGCATTTT. Its translation: CASSQRGDQPQHF.

The V call is TRBV5-4, the J call TRBJ2-3; 11 nucleotides agree with TRBD2. The CDR3 is made up of 16 amino acids. V trimming: 4 bases; J trimming: 8 bases; junction bases outside the gene matches: 12. CDR1 and CDR2 (germline): SGHNT, YYREEE (reference sequence). CDR3 loop: CASSDPSGGRIGTQYF. The CDR3 DNA sequence: TGTGCCAGCAGCGACCCTAGCGGGGGGCGGATAGGTACGCAGTATTTT.

This chain joins TRBV28 and TRBJ1-3; D ambiguous. Trimming pared 0 bases from V and 2 bases from J, leaving 11 bases between. This CDR3 comprises 16 residues. Per the germline V gene, CDR1 is MDHEN and CDR2 is SYDVKM. The CDR3 nucleotides read TGTGCCAGCAGTTTATGGCGGGGTAACGCTGGAAACACCATATATTTT. It specifies CASSLWRGNAGNTIYF.

The chain has TRBV27 and TRBJ2-2; D gene uncertain. The CDR3 extends over 15 amino acids. The germline V gene has CDR1 MNHEY and CDR2 SMNVEV (reference sequence). The V and J ends lost 2 bases and 4 bases respectively, with 11 bases between them. The CDR3 reads CASSLQRSSTGELFF. CDR3 in DNA: TGTGCCAGCAGTTTACAACGATCGAGCACCGGGGAGCTGTTTTTT.

The genes are TRBV7-2 and TRBJ2-7, with 8 bases that match TRBD1. This CDR3 contains 13 residues. Germline assignment: CDR1 SGHTA and CDR2 FQGNSA. V shed 8 bases, J shed 1 base, and the junction held 4 bases outside the gene matches. The CDR3 region is CASGQGLSYEQYF. The CDR3 DNA sequence: TGTGCCAGCGGACAGGGTTTATCCTACGAGCAGTACTTC.

This clone was recorded once. The chain recombines TRBV2 with TRBJ1-2; D unresolved. Between the trimmed V and J ends, which lost 2 bases and 4 bases, there was a span of 5 bases. Germline CDR1 reads SNHLY; CDR2 reads FYNNEI. CDR3 length equals 12 residues. CDR3 in DNA: TGTGCCAGCAGTGAACAGTCCTATGGCTACACCTTC. Its protein is CASSEQSYGYTF.

The chain links TRBV7-9 to TRBJ2-7; TRBD2 might be the D (5 bases). The CDR3 sequence is 13 residues long. The germline V gene encodes CDR1 SEHNR and CDR2 FQNEAQ (reference sequence). Trimming cost V 5 bases and J 4 bases, with 12 bases left between them. The CDR3 region has the DNA TGTGCCAGCAGCCGAGGGCAGACATACGAGCAGTACTTC. Translating gives CASSRGQTYEQYF. The variable domain in full, completed from reference TRBV7-9 and TRBJ2-7, reads DTGVSQNPRHKITKRGQNVTFRCDPISEHNRLYWYRQTLGQGPEFLTYFQNEAQLEKSRLLSDRFSAERPKGSFSTLEIQRTEQGDSAMYLCASSRGQTYEQYFGPGTRLTVT.

This rearrangement joins TRBV2 to TRBJ1-2; D gene ambiguous. Looked up from germline, CDR1 is SNHLY and CDR2 is FYNNEI. The CDR3 is 12 residues long. Trimming left V 0 bases short and J 4 bases short, with 3 bases between. Here the CDR3 DNA reads TGTGCCAGCAGTGAAGCCCGCTATGGCTACACCTTC. It specifies CASSEARYGYTF. The entire variable domain, with the rest obtained from reference TRBV2 and TRBJ1-2, is as follows: EPEVTQTPSHQVTQMGQEVILRCVPISNHLYFYWYRQILGQKVEFLVSFYNNEISEKSEIFDDQFSVERPDGSNFTLKIRSTKLEDSAMYFCASSEARYGYTFGSGTRLTVV.

This chain joins TRBV25-1 and TRBJ2-7; D gene uncertain. The CDR3 consists of 12 residues. Trimming removed 4 bases at V and 7 bases at J, with 11 bases between. Looked up from germline, CDR1 is MGHDK and CDR2 is SYGVNS. The CDR3 loop reads CASSGVVGEQYF. The CDR3 nucleotides read TGTGCCAGCAGTGGAGTTGTGGGGGAGCAGTACTTC.

The V and J genes are TRBV5-1 and TRBJ2-4; D is unclear. Trimming shortened V by 4 bases and J by 0 bases, and 11 bases separated the two germline ends. Germline V gives CDR1 SGHRS, CDR2 YFSETQ. The CDR3 covers 15 residues. The CDR3 region is CASSQQDLAKNIQYF. CDR3 in DNA: TGCGCCAGCAGCCAGCAGGACCTAGCCAAAAACATTCAGTACTTC.

The chain combines TRBV18 with TRBJ2-2; D gene ambiguous. This CDR3 is 15 amino acids long. With 6 bases removed from V and 1 base from J, the gap between germline ends came to 12 bases. Germline CDR1 is KGHSH and CDR2 is LQKENI. Here the CDR3 DNA reads TGTGCCAGCTCTCAGCGACACATGAACACCGGGGAGCTGTTTTTT. It encodes CASSQRHMNTGELFF.

In nucleotides, the CDR3 is TGTGCCAGCAGGGAACAGGGCTGGAATCAGCCCCAGCATTTT. Translating gives CASREQGWNQPQHF. The V and J genes are TRBV6-6 and TRBJ1-5; perhaps TRBD1 as D (6 bases). V lost 6 bases and J 4 bases, leaving 13 bases between the germline ends. CDR1 is MNHNY, CDR2 SVGAGI, per germline (reference sequence). This CDR3 has 14 amino acids.

This sequence joins TRBV5-1 and TRBJ2-7, with D perhaps TRBD2 (6 bases). The CDR3 covers 13 residues. Germline CDR1 SGHRS, CDR2 YFSETQ. Trimming removed 4 bases from V and 6 bases from J, with 14 bases in between. For the CDR3, the DNA is TGCGCCAGCAGCCTAAAAGCGGAGGGCGAGCAGTACTTC. It yields the protein CASSLKAEGEQYF.

This CDR3 is CASARALDAYNEQFF. Here the CDR3 DNA reads TGTGCCAGCGCAAGGGCGCTTGACGCCTACAATGAGCAGTTCTTC. V gene TRBV6-1 combines with J gene TRBJ2-1; no clear D gene. There are 15 residues in the CDR3. The V end lost 8 bases, the J end lost 2 bases, and 16 bases lay between the germline ends. Germline V CDR1 and CDR2: MNHNS, SASEGT.

The chain carries TRBV6-5 and TRBJ1-5; 8 nucleotides line up with TRBD1. V lost 5 bases to trimming and J lost 1 base; unmatched junction nucleotides: 1. From germline, CDR1 is MNHEY and CDR2 SVGAGI. This CDR3 spans 14 amino acids. The CDR3: CASSRQGSNQPQHF. Written as DNA, the CDR3 is TGTGCCAGCAGTCGACAGGGGAGCAATCAGCCCCAGCATTTT.

A single count supports this clone. J is TRBJ1-6 and V is TRBV4-1; the D gene is possibly TRBD1 (6 bases). Trimming removed 3 bases from V and 0 bases from J, with 9 bases in between. The CDR3 runs to 16 residues. In germline, CDR1 is MGHRA, CDR2 YSYEKL. The CDR3 reads CASSQGQSSYNSPLHF. The CDR3 nucleotides are TGCGCCAGCAGCCAGGGACAAAGCTCCTATAATTCACCCCTCCACTTT.

The chain employs TRBV4-1 and TRBJ1-5, with D perhaps TRBD1 (5 bases). Germline CDR1 MGHRA, CDR2 YSYEKL. The CDR3 totals 14 residues. Trimming shortened V by 4 bases and J by 3 bases, and 10 bases separated the two germline ends. For the CDR3, the DNA is TGCGCCAGCAGCCCCCGGGGCACCAATCAGCCCCAGCATTTT. It specifies CASSPRGTNQPQHF.

The V call is TRBV5-4, the J call TRBJ2-1; 10 nucleotides line up with TRBD2. The CDR3 loop spans 18 amino acids. J was trimmed by 7 bases and V by 5 bases; bases with no gene match: 18. Germline-derived CDR1 and CDR2 are SGHNT and YYREEE (reference sequence). CDR3: CASRDQRGGPGSYNEQFF. The CDR3 bases are TGTGCCAGCAGGGACCAGCGGGGGGGCCCCGGTTCGTATAATGAGCAGTTCTTC. Filled out from reference TRBV5-4 and TRBJ2-1, the complete variable domain reads ETGVTQSPTHLIKTRGQQVTLRCSSQSGHNTVSWYQQALGQGPQFIFQYYREEENGRGNFPPRFSGLQFPNYSSELNVNALELDDSALYLCASRDQRGGPGSYNEQFFGPGTRLTVL.

J is TRBJ1-5 and V is TRBV6-5, with D possibly TRBD1 on 6 matching bases. V dropped 6 bases and J dropped 0 bases, with 12 bases sitting between them. The germline V gene encodes CDR1 MNHEY and CDR2 SVGAGI. This CDR3 spans 15 amino acids. The CDR3 sequence: CASRSDSYSNQPQHF. The CDR3 bases are TGTGCCAGCAGATCGGACAGTTATAGCAATCAGCCCCAGCATTTT.